This T cell receptor (beta chain) came from a study of regulatory T cells in long-lasting Graves disease. This clonotype was detected many times. V lost 0 bases, J lost 2 bases, and 5 bases lay in between. The CDR3 spans 13 residues. The germline V gene has CDR1 SGHAT and CDR2 FQNNGV. CDR3 regions were amplified by Arm-PCR using iRepertoire HTBI primers to build TCR beta libraries. TCRdb independently ran MiXCR on the multiplex PCR reads; one entry per CDR3 protein. The sample lists over 450,000 distinct CDR3 sequences, 20% to 25% seen once, with more than 6% in the top ten. Time point reported: persistent/refractory GD, antithyroid drugs over 5 years with positive TRAb. With RNA extracted from PBMCs as input, the TCR library was made.

The sample consisted of peripheral blood mononuclear cells (PBMCs), taken when the disease was refractory, from a patient treated with antithyroid drugs. The chain employs TRBV11-2 and TRBJ2-7, with D unclear. The sequence was obtained from a female donor with Graves disease. CDR3 protein: CASSLETTYEQYF. CDR3 bases: TGTGCCAGCAGCTTAGAAACGACCTACGAGCAGTACTTC.